Reported below is one T cell receptor beta chain. This entry belongs to a study of T cells of healthy individuals. Via MiXCR, TCRdb re-called the 5' RACE reads, giving one row per CDR3 protein. Counted here are tens of thousands of distinct CDR3 sequences, about 14% occurring once; the ten biggest clones make up about 16%. The CDR3 contains 15 residues. Germline assignment: CDR1 SGDLS and CDR2 YYNGEE. The germline V and J ends were trimmed by 0 bases and 9 bases, with 16 bases remaining between them. The chain joins TRBV9 to TRBJ2-1; the D gene could be TRBD1 or TRBD2 (6 bases each). The sequence derives from a human donor in good health. The chain's CDR3 is CASSVDGGGISEQFF. As DNA, the CDR3 is TGTGCCAGCAGCGTAGATGGAGGGGGGATCAGTGAGCAGTTCTTC.